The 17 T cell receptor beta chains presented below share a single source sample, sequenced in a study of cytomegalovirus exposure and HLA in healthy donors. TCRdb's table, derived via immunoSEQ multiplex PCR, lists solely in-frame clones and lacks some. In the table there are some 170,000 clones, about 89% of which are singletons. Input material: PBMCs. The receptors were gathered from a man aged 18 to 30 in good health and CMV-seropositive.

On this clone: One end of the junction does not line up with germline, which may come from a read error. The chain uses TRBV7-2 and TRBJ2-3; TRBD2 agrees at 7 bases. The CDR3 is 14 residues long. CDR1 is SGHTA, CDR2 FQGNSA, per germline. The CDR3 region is CASSPTTSTDTQYF. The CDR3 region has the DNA TGTGCCAGCAGCCCGACGACTAGCACGGATACGCAGTATTTT. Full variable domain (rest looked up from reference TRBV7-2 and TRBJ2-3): GAGVSQSPSNKVTEKGKDVELRCDPISGHTALYWYRQSLGQGLEFLIYFQGNSAPDKSGLPSDRFSAERTGGSVSTLTIQRTQQEDSAVYLCASSPTTSTDTQYFGPGTRLTVL.

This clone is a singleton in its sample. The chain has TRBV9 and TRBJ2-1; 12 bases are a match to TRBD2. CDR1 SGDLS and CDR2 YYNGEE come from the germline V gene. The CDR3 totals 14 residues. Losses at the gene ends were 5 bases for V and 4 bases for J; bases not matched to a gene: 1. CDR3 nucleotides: TGTGCCAGCAGTCTAGCGGGGGGGTACAATGAGCAGTTCTTC. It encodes CASSLAGGYNEQFF.

The CDR3 loop reads CATRLAGIISYEQYF. In DNA form, the CDR3 reads TGTGCTACGCGGCTAGCGGGAATCATATCCTACGAGCAGTACTTC. The chain employs TRBV28 and TRBJ2-7; 9 bases agree with TRBD2. This CDR3 is 15 amino acids long. The germline V gene has CDR1 MDHEN and CDR2 SYDVKM.

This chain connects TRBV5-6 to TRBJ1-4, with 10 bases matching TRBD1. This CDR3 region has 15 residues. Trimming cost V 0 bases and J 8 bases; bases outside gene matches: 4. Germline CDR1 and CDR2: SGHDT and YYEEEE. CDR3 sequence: CASSLATGGREKLFF. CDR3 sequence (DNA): TGTGCCAGCAGCTTGGCGACAGGGGGCCGAGAAAAACTGTTTTTT.

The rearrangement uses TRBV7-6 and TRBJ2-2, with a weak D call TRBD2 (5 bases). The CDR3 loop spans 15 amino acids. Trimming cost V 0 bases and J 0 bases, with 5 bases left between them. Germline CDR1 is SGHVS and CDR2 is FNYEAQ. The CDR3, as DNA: TGTGCCAGCAGCTTAGCGGGAGCGAACACCGGGGAGCTGTTTTTT. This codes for CASSLAGANTGELFF.

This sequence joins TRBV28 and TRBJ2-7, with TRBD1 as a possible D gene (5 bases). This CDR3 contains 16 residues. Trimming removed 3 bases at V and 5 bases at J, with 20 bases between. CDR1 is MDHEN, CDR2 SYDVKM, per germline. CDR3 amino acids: CASSLFTSDPDNEQYF. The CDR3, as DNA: TGTGCCAGCAGTTTGTTTACCTCGGACCCGGACAACGAGCAGTACTTC.

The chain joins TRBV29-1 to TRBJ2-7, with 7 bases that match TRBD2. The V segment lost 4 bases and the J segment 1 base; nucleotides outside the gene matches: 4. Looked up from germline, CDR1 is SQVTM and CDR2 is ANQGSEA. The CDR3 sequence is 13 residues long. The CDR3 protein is CSVGPGGSYEQYF. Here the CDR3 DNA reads TGCAGCGTTGGCCCGGGGGGTTCCTACGAGCAGTACTTC.

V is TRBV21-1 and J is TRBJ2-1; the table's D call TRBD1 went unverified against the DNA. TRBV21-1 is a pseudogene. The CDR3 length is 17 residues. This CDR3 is CASSKVGDRGSYNEQFF. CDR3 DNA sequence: TGTGCCAGCAGCAAAGTGGGGGACAGGGGCTCATACAATGAGCAGTTCTTC.

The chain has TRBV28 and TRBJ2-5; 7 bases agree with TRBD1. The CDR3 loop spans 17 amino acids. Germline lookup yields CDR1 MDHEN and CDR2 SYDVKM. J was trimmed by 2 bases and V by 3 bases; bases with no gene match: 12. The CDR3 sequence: CASSFLPDRVEQETQYF. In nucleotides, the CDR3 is TGTGCCAGCAGTTTCCTCCCCGACAGGGTAGAGCAAGAGACCCAGTACTTC.

CDR3 DNA: TGCGCCAGCAGCTTCGCTCCGGGTGCAACTAATGAAAAACTGTTTTTT. Protein: CASSFAPGATNEKLFF. The V gene is TRBV5-1, the J gene TRBJ1-4; D uncertain. V was shortened by 2 bases and J by 0 bases, with 11 bases between the two germline ends. The germline CDR1 and CDR2 sequences are SGHRS and YFSETQ. The CDR3 is 16 amino acids.

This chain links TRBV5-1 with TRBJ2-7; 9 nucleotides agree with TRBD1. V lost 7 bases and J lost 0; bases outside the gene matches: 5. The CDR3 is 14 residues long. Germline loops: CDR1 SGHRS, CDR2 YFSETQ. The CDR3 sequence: CASQQGAPSYEQYF. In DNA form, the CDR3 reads TGCGCCAGCCAACAGGGGGCACCCTCCTACGAGCAGTACTTC. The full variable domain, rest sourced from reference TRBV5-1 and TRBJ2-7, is KAGVTQTPRYLIKTRGQQVTLSCSPISGHRSVSWYQQTPGQGLQFLFEYFSETQRNKGNFPGRFSGRQFSNSRSEMNVSTLELGDSALYLCASQQGAPSYEQYFGPGTRLTVT.

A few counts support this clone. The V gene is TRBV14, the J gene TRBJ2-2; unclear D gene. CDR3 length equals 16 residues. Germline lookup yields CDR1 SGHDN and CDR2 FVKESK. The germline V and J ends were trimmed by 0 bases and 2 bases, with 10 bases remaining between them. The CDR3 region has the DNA TGTGCCAGCAGCCAAGATGCAGGAATCAACACCGGGGAGCTGTTTTTT. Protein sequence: CASSQDAGINTGELFF.

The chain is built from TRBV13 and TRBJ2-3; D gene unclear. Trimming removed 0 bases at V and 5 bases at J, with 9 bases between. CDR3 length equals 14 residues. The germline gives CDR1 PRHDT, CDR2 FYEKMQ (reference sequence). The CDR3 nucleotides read TGTGCCAGCAGCTTAGGGGGCGCGATAGATACGCAGTATTTT. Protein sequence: CASSLGGAIDTQYF.

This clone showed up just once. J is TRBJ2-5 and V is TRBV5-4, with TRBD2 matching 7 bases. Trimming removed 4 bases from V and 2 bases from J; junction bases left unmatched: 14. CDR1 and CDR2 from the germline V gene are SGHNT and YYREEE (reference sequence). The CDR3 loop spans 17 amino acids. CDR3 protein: CASSRLAVTMGQETQYF. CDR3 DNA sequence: TGTGCCAGCAGCCGCCTAGCGGTAACGATGGGGCAAGAGACCCAGTACTTC.

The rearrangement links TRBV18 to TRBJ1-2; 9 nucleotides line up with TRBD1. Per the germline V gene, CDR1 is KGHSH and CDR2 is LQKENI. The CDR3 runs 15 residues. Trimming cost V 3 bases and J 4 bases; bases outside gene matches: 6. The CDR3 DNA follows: TGTGCCAGCTCACCGGGACAGGGTATAAGCTATGGCTACACCTTC. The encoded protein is CASSPGQGISYGYTF. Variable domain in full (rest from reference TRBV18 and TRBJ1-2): NAGVMQNPRHLVRRRGQEARLRCSPMKGHSHVYWYRQLPEEGLKFMVYLQKENIIDESGMPKERFSAEFPKEGPSILRIQQVVRGDSAAYFCASSPGQGISYGYTFGSGTRLTVV.

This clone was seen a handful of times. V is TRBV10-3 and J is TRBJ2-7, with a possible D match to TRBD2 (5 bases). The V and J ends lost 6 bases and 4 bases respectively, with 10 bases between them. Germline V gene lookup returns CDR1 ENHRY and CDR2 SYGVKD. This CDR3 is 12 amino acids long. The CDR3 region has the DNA TGTGCCATCAGCAATACGGGGTACGAGCAGTACTTC. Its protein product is CAISNTGYEQYF.

The CDR3 sequence: CASSLRRVFPNEQYF. CDR3 DNA: TGTGCCAGCAGCTTGCGCAGGGTTTTTCCGAACGAGCAGTACTTC. The gene calls are TRBV5-6 and TRBJ2-7; D may be TRBD1 (5 bases). V shed 1 base and J shed 5 bases, with 16 bases lying between them. This CDR3 region has 15 residues. The V gene's germline CDR1 is SGHDT and CDR2 YYEEEE.